The next 23 T cell receptor beta chains were all read from a single sample in a study of blood T cell repertoires in COVID-19. Using immunoSEQ multiplex PCR, the repertoire was profiled, and TCRdb retains in-frame clones only, with some absent. The sample records 55,000 to 70,000 clones, about 85% being singletons. Sequenced sample: peripheral blood. The receptors shown here come from a woman between 65 and 79 years old with active COVID-19.

V and J are TRBV5-1 and TRBJ2-1; 11 positions match TRBD2. The CDR3 totals 15 residues. Per germline, CDR1 SGHRS and CDR2 YFSETQ. Trimming removed 2 bases from V and 5 bases from J; junction bases left unmatched: 3. CDR3 DNA sequence: TGCGCCAGCAGCTTCACTAGCGGGAGTGACAATGAGCAGTTCTTC. Translated: CASSFTSGSDNEQFF.

The V gene is TRBV5-4, the J gene TRBJ2-3; 14 nucleotides line up with TRBD2. In germline, CDR1 is SGHNT, CDR2 YYREEE (reference sequence). V lost 4 bases to trimming and J lost 1 base; unmatched junction nucleotides: 2. The CDR3 length is 16 residues. CDR3 amino acids: CASSPGLAGGTDTQYF. The CDR3 bases are TGTGCCAGCAGCCCGGGACTAGCGGGAGGCACAGATACGCAGTATTTT.

The V gene is TRBV5-8, the J gene TRBJ2-2; possible D gene TRBD1, 6 bases. Trimming took off 0 bases at V and 3 bases at J, with 15 bases between the two ends. The CDR3 contains 17 residues. Germline V lookup: CDR1 SGHTS, CDR2 YDEGEE. The CDR3 is CASSLGQVLSYTGELFF. The CDR3 nucleotides are TGTGCCAGCAGCTTGGGACAGGTTCTAAGTTACACCGGGGAGCTGTTTTTT.

The chain has TRBV28 and TRBJ2-3; 7 bases line up with TRBD2. The CDR3 runs 14 residues. V was clipped by 5 bases and J by 6 bases; unmatched bases: 8. Germline V gene data show CDR1 as MDHEN and CDR2 as SYDVKM. CDR3 coding DNA: TGTGCCAGCAGTCTCGGGAGGAACAGGGATACGCAGTATTTT. Protein: CASSLGRNRDTQYF.

The chain combines TRBV19 with TRBJ1-2; 7 positions match TRBD1. CDR3 length: 14 residues. V lost 6 bases, J lost 3 bases, and 7 bases stayed unmatched. CDR1 LNHDA and CDR2 SQIVND come from the germline V gene (reference sequence). CDR3 nucleotide sequence: TGTGCCAGTAGCCAGGACAGGTTGGACTATGGCTACACCTTC. Its protein product is CASSQDRLDYGYTF.

As DNA, the CDR3 is TGTGCCAGCAGTTCGACAGGAATTTTCTCCTACGAGCAGTACTTC. Its protein product is CASSSTGIFSYEQYF. The V and J genes are TRBV28 and TRBJ2-7; a weak D match, TRBD1 (6 bases). Germline V gene lookup returns CDR1 MDHEN and CDR2 SYDVKM. Trimming left V 4 bases short and J 0 bases short, with 13 bases between. This CDR3 contains 15 residues.

This chain joins TRBV6-5 and TRBJ2-7; tentative D call: TRBD1 (5 bases). This CDR3 has 13 amino acids. Germline CDR1 reads MNHEY; CDR2 reads SVGAGI. V was clipped by 5 bases and J by 7 bases, with 15 bases between them. CDR3 amino acids: CASSPQKGREQYF. DNA for the CDR3: TGTGCCAGCAGTCCCCAAAAGGGGCGGGAGCAGTACTTC.

The genes are TRBV14 and TRBJ1-6, with a weak D call TRBD1 (6 bases). The V and J ends lost 1 base and 9 bases respectively, with 13 bases between them. The germline CDR1 and CDR2 sequences are SGHDN and FVKESK. This CDR3 region has 15 residues. The CDR3 bases are TGTGCCAGCAGCCAAGTCGGGCAGGGGAGTTCACCCCTCCACTTT. This translates into CASSQVGQGSSPLHF.

This chain joins TRBV4-1 and TRBJ2-5; D is possibly TRBD2 (6 bases). Germline assignment: CDR1 MGHRA and CDR2 YSYEKL. CDR3 size: 14 residues. V was trimmed by 4 bases and J by 2 bases, leaving 11 bases between them. This CDR3 is CASSRLAIQETQYF. Here the CDR3 DNA reads TGCGCCAGCAGCCGGCTAGCGATACAAGAGACCCAGTACTTC.

The CDR3 DNA reads as TGTGCCAGCAGCTTAGGGCAGAATAACTATGGCTACACCTTC. Translation: CASSLGQNNYGYTF. The chain has TRBV7-2 and TRBJ1-2; D gene ambiguous. Germline V gives CDR1 SGHTA, CDR2 FQGNSA. Trimming took 1 base from V and 1 from J, leaving 7 bases between them. There are 14 residues in the CDR3. Looking up the rest from reference TRBV7-2 and TRBJ1-2 gives the full variable domain: GAGVSQSPSNKVTEKGKDVELRCDPISGHTALYWYRQSLGQGLEFLIYFQGNSAPDKSGLPSDRFSAERTGGSVSTLTIQRTQQEDSAVYLCASSLGQNNYGYTFGSGTRLTVV.

The rearrangement links TRBV28 to TRBJ2-7; TRBD1 agrees at 12 bases. J was trimmed by 4 bases and V by 3 bases; bases with no gene match: 4. The CDR3 is 15 residues long. Germline CDR1 reads MDHEN; CDR2 reads SYDVKM. CDR3 DNA sequence: TGTGCCAGCAGTTTGGGGGGACAGGGGGCTTACGAGCAGTACTTC. Translating it yields CASSLGGQGAYEQYF.

This sequence joins TRBV6-5 and TRBJ1-5; 7 bases fit TRBD1. The germline CDR1 and CDR2 sequences are MNHEY and SVGAGI. This CDR3 spans 15 amino acids. V lost 6 bases and J lost 7; bases outside the gene matches: 12. DNA of the CDR3: TGTGCCAGCAGAACTAAGACAGGGTTTGGGCAGCCCCAGCATTTT. It yields the protein CASRTKTGFGQPQHF.

The chain has TRBV7-3 and TRBJ2-3; 11 nucleotides match TRBD2. There are 15 residues in the CDR3. Germline V gene sequence: CDR1 SGHTA, CDR2 FQGTGA. V gave up 2 bases and J gave up 9 bases; unmatched junction bases: 7. DNA of the CDR3: TGTGCCAGCAGCTTACGGCTAGCGGGAGGAACGACGCAGTATTTT. Translated, it gives CASSLRLAGGTTQYF.

The CDR3 bases are TGTGCCAGTAATCCGGACCAGGGCGGGGAGCTGTTTTTT. Residues: CASNPDQGGELFF. V and J are TRBV19 and TRBJ2-2, with TRBD1 as a possible D gene (5 bases). The germline V and J ends were trimmed by 7 bases and 7 bases, with 13 bases remaining between them. This CDR3 has 13 amino acids. CDR1 is LNHDA and CDR2 is SQIVND in the germline V gene (reference sequence).

The rearrangement uses TRBV3-1 (or the pseudogene TRBV3-2) and TRBJ1-1; D is perhaps TRBD1 (5 bases). CDR1 and CDR2 from the germline V gene are LGHDT and YNNKEL (reference sequence). V gave up 3 bases and J gave up 5 bases, with 13 bases separating them. This CDR3 is built from 14 residues. CDR3 in DNA: TGTGCCAGCAGCCAGGGGACTAGAGGGACTGAAGCTTTCTTT. Protein: CASSQGTRGTEAFF.

The chain uses TRBV3-1 (or the pseudogene TRBV3-2) and TRBJ1-2; D unclear. The V end lost 1 base, the J end lost 7 bases, and 4 bases lay between the germline ends. The CDR3 consists of 11 residues. CDR1 is LGHDT and CDR2 is YNNKEL in the germline V gene (reference sequence). Written as DNA, the CDR3 is TGTGCCAGCAGCCAAGCATTTGGCTACACCTTC. This codes for CASSQAFGYTF.

The gene calls are TRBV19 and TRBJ2-1; 9 bases align to TRBD2. The germline gives CDR1 LNHDA, CDR2 SQIVND (reference sequence). The V segment lost 1 base and the J segment 7 bases; nucleotides outside the gene matches: 5. The CDR3 extends over 15 amino acids. In DNA, the CDR3 is TGTGCCAGTAGTATAGTTAGCGGGAGAGGGAATGAGCAGTTCTTC. This encodes CASSIVSGRGNEQFF.

CDR3 residues: CASSSDSGANVLTF. CDR3 DNA sequence: TGCGCCAGCAGCTCAGACTCTGGGGCCAACGTCCTGACTTTC. The genes are TRBV5-1 and TRBJ2-6; D remains ambiguous. The CDR3 spans 14 residues. The germline gives CDR1 SGHRS, CDR2 YFSETQ. V lost 3 bases and J 0 bases, leaving 4 bases between the germline ends.

The gene calls are TRBV4-1 and TRBJ2-5; D remains ambiguous. V was pared by 0 bases and J by 4 bases, with 12 bases between. Per germline, CDR1 MGHRA and CDR2 YSYEKL. The CDR3 is 15 residues long. CDR3 nucleotides: TGCGCCAGCAGCCAAGATACGAGGCGGTTAGAGACCCAGTACTTC. Protein product: CASSQDTRRLETQYF.

This clone is a singleton in its sample. This rearrangement joins TRBV29-1 to TRBJ2-7; TRBD1 matches 7 bases. This CDR3 comprises 13 residues. The germline V gene encodes CDR1 SQVTM and CDR2 ANQGSEA. CDR3 residues: CASTSGGSYEQYF. CDR3 coding DNA: TGCGCGTCAACTTCAGGGGGCTCCTACGAGCAGTACTTC.

The chain combines TRBV7-9 with TRBJ2-3, with D maybe TRBD2 (6 bases). The CDR3 contains 14 residues. Germline V gene sequence: CDR1 SEHNR, CDR2 FQNEAQ (reference sequence). Trimming removed 5 bases at V and 6 bases at J, with 15 bases between. This CDR3 reads CASSKGALADTQYF. For the CDR3, the DNA is TGTGCCAGCAGCAAAGGCGCCCTAGCGGATACGCAGTATTTT.

This clone has a handful of counts. This chain links TRBV5-1 with TRBJ2-7; 10 bases line up with TRBD2. Germline V CDR1 and CDR2: SGHRS, YFSETQ. The CDR3 spans 17 residues. Germline trimming cut 0 bases from V and 2 bases from J; bases unmatched to any gene: 8. DNA for the CDR3: TGCGCCAGCAGCTTGGGATTAGCGGGAGGCCTACCCTACGAGCAGTACTTC. Protein product: CASSLGLAGGLPYEQYF. Full variable domain (missing parts from reference TRBV5-1 and TRBJ2-7): KAGVTQTPRYLIKTRGQQVTLSCSPISGHRSVSWYQQTPGQGLQFLFEYFSETQRNKGNFPGRFSGRQFSNSRSEMNVSTLELGDSALYLCASSLGLAGGLPYEQYFGPGTRLTVT.

V is TRBV28 and J is TRBJ1-2; D is unresolved. This CDR3 has 16 residues. The germline gives CDR1 MDHEN, CDR2 SYDVKM. The V end lost 2 bases, the J end lost 0 bases, and 13 bases lay between the germline ends. CDR3 coding DNA: TGTGCCAGCAGTTTAAGCCTCGCTACGACTAACTATGGCTACACCTTC. Translating it yields CASSLSLATTNYGYTF.